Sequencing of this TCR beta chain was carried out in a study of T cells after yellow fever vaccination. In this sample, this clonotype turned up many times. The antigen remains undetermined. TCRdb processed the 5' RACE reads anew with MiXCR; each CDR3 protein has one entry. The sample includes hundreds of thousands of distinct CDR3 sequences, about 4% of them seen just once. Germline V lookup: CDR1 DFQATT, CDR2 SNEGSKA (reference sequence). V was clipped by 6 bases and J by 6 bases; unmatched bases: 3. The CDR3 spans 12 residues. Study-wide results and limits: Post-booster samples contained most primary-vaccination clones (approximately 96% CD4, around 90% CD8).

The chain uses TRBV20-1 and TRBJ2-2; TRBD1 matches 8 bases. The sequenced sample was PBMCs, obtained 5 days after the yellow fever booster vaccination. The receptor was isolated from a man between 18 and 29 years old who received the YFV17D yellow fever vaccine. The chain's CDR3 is CSAVQGAGELFF. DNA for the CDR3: TGCAGTGCGGTACAGGGGGCCGGGGAGCTGTTTTTT.